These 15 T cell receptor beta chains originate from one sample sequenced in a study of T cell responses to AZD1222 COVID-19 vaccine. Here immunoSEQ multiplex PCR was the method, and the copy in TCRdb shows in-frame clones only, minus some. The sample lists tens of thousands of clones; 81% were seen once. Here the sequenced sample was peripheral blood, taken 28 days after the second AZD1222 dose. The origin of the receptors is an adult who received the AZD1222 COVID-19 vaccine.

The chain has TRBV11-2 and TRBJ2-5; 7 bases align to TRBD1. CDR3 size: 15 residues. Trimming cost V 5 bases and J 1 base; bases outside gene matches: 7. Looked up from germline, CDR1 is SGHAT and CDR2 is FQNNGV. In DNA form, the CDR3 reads TGTGCCAGCAGCCCCCTACAGGGGCCCCAAGAGACCCAGTACTTC. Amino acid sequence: CASSPLQGPQETQYF.

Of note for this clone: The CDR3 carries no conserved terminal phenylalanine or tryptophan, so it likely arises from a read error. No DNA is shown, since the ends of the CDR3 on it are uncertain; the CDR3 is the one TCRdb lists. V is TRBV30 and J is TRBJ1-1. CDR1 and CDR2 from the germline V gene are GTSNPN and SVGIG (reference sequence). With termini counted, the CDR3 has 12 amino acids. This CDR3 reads CAWSVYNSRGHL.

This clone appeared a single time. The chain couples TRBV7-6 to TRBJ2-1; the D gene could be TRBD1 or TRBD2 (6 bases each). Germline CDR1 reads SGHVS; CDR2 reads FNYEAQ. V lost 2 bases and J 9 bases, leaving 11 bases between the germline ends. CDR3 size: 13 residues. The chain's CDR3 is CASSLLGGGEQFF. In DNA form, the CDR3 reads TGTGCCAGCAGCTTATTGGGGGGCGGTGAGCAGTTCTTC.

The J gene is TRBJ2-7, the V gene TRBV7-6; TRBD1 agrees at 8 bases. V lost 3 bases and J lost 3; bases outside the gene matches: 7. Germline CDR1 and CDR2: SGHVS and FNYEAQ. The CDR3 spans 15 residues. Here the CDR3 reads CASSLDPTGGYEQYF. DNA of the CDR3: TGTGCCAGCAGCTTGGATCCCACAGGGGGCTACGAGCAGTACTTC.

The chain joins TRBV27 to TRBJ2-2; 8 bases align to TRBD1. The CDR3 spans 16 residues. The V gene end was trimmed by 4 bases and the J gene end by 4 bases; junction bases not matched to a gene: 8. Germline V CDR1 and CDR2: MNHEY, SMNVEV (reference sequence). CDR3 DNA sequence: TGTGCCAGCAGTTATTCGACAGGGGCCGGCACCGGGGAGCTGTTTTTT. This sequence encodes CASSYSTGAGTGELFF.

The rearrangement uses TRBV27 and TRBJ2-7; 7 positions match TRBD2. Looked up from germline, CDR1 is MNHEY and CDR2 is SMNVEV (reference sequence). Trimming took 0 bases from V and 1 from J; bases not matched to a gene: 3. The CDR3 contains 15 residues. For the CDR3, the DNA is TGTGCCAGCAGTTTATCGCTAGCGGTATCCTACGAGCAGTACTTC. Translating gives CASSLSLAVSYEQYF.

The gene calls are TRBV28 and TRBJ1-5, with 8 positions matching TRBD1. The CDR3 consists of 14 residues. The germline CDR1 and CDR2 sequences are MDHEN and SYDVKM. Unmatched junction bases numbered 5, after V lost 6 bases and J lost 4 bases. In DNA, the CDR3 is TGTGCCAGCAGCGAGGGACAGGATAATCAGCCCCAGCATTTT. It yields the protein CASSEGQDNQPQHF.

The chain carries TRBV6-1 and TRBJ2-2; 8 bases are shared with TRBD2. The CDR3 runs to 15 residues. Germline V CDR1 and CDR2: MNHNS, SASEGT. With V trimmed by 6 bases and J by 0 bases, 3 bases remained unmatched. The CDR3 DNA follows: TGTGCCAGCAGGGGGCGGGAGGCGAACACCGGGGAGCTGTTTTTT. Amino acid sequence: CASRGREANTGELFF.

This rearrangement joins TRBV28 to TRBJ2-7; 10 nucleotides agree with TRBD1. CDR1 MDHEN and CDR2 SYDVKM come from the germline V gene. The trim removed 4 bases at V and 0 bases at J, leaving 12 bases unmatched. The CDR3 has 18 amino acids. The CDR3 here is CASSSTRDRGRASYEQYF. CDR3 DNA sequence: TGTGCCAGCAGTTCCACCCGGGACAGGGGAAGAGCCTCCTACGAGCAGTACTTC. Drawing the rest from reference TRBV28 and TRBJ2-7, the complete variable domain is DVKVTQSSRYLVKRTGEKVFLECVQDMDHENMFWYRQDPGLGLRLIYFSYDVKMKEKGDIPEGYSVSREKKERFSLILESASTNQTSMYLCASSSTRDRGRASYEQYFGPGTRLTVT.

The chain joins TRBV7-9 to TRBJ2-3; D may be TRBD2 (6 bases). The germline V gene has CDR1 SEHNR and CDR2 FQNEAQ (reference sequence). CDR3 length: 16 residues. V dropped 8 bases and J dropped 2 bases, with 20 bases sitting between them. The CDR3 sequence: CASLPDLWGVTDTQYF. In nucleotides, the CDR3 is TGTGCCAGCCTTCCGGACCTTTGGGGGGTCACAGATACGCAGTATTTT.

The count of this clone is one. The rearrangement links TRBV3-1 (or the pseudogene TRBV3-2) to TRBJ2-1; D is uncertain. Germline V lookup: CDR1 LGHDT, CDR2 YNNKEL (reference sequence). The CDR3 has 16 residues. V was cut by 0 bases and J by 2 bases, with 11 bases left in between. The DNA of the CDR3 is TGTGCCAGCAGCCAAGATAGGCTAGTACCCTACAATGAGCAGTTCTTC. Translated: CASSQDRLVPYNEQFF.

CDR3: CASREGQGGNQPQHF. In DNA, the CDR3 is TGTGCCAGCAGAGAGGGACAGGGAGGCAATCAGCCCCAGCATTTT. V usage is TRBV6-1 and J usage is TRBJ1-5; 9 bases match TRBD1. CDR1 and CDR2 (germline): MNHNS, SASEGT. The V and J ends lost 6 bases and 2 bases, in that order; junction bases with no gene match: 5. The CDR3 runs 15 residues.

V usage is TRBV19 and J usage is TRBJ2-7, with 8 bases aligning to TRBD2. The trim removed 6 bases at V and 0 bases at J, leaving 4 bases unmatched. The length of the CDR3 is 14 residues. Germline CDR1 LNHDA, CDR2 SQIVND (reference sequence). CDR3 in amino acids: CASSYTSGSYEQYF. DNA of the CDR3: TGTGCCAGTAGCTATACTAGCGGCTCCTACGAGCAGTACTTC.

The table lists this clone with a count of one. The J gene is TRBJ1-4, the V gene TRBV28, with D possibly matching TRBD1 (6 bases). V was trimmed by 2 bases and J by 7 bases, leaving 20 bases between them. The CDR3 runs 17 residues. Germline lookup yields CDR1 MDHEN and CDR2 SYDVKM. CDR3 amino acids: CASSLDLGGPSTEKLFF. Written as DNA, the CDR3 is TGTGCCAGCAGTTTAGACCTGGGGGGGCCCAGCACTGAAAAACTGTTTTTT.

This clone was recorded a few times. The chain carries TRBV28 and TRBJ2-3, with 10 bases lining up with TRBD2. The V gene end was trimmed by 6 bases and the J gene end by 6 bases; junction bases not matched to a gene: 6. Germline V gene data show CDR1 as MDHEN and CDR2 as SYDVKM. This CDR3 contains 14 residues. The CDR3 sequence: CASSSAGGPDTQYF. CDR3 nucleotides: TGTGCCAGCAGCTCAGCGGGAGGGCCTGATACGCAGTATTTT. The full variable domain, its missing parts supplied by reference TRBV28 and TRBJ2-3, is DVKVTQSSRYLVKRTGEKVFLECVQDMDHENMFWYRQDPGLGLRLIYFSYDVKMKEKGDIPEGYSVSREKKERFSLILESASTNQTSMYLCASSSAGGPDTQYFGPGTRLTVL.